This T cell receptor beta chain is from a study of cytomegalovirus exposure and HLA in healthy donors. Study-level background: Genetic ancestry analysis placed more than 80% of the 410 or so donors that were genotyped in the Caucasian-associated cluster. Study-wide results and limits: Within the data, a cluster of highly shared sequence variants was likely a sequencing artifact.

This clone was detected only a few times. The antigen is undetermined. Between the trimmed V and J ends, which lost 0 bases and 4 bases, there was a span of 12 bases. The CDR3 spans 15 residues. CDR1 and CDR2 from the germline V gene are LGHNA and YSLEER. Use of 60 Vbeta and 13 Jbeta primers characterized the PCR. Measured with immunoSEQ multiplex PCR; TCRdb has only the in-frame clones, and not every one. The sample contains 90,000 to 110,000 clones, more than 9.5% of which appear only once. The source of this sequence is a man aged 40-49 years in good health and CMV-seropositive. Material for sequencing was PBMCs. The rearrangement uses TRBV4-3 and TRBJ1-2; no definite D call. The CDR3 nucleotides read TGCGCCAGCAGCCAAGACGGAGCGAAGATCTATGGCTACACCTTC. It translates to CASSQDGAKIYGYTF.